This TCR beta chain was sequenced in a study of beta chain features in type 1 diabetes. V gave up 3 bases and J gave up 6 bases; unmatched junction bases: 6. The CDR3 length is 14 residues. Germline V CDR1 and CDR2: SEHNR, FQNEAQ (reference sequence). The study, taken as a whole, reports: VDJ junctions from type 1 diabetes patients carried fewer insertions and larger deletions. Type 1 diabetes patients had moderately but significantly shorter TCRB CDR3s in all four CD4+ subsets. In comparison with healthy donors, patients had naive, central memory and Treg TCRB repertoires that appeared more similar.

The isolated RNA, all of it, was reverse transcribed, so expressed TCRB transcripts were what got sequenced. Only in-frame clones appear in the TCRdb table, and some are missing; sequencing was by immunoSEQ multiplex PCR. This sample yields 350,000 to 400,000 clones, of which approximately 16% are seen a single time; approximately 0.019% belongs to the top ten. With regard to this clone: Its antigen is currently unknown.

This chain uses TRBV7-9 with TRBJ2-7; TRBD1 matches at 9 bases. The sequencing sample was made of naive CD4+ T cells from blood. This TCR derives from a woman aged 18 to 35 in good health. CDR3 DNA sequence: TGTGCCAGCAGCTTTTGGACAGGGGTAGGCGAGCAGTACTTC. This codes for CASSFWTGVGEQYF.